Below are 32 T cell receptor beta chains sequenced from a single sample in a study of regulatory T cells in long-lasting Graves disease. The authors built TCR beta libraries using iRepertoire HTBI primers and Arm-PCR of CDR3 regions. TCRdb independently ran MiXCR on the multiplex PCR reads; one entry per CDR3 protein. Of about 560,000 distinct CDR3 sequences in the sample, 15% to 20% were seen once. Specified time point: newly diagnosed GD, antithyroid drugs for less than 3 months. The TCR library was made from RNA that had been extracted from PBMCs in TRIzol. These sequences were also reported in another study, on T cells in Graves' hyperthyroidism and ophthalmopathy.

Material: peripheral blood mononuclear cells (PBMCs), obtained at new diagnosis, from a patient treated with antithyroid drugs. The receptors shown here come from a man aged 18 to 35 with Graves disease.

Comments on this clonotype: One base away lies a much larger clone, so this may be a sequencing read error. The conserved phenylalanine or tryptophan normally closing the CDR3 is absent here, so this likely arose from a read error. The rearrangement uses TRBV10-1 and TRBJ2-2; unclear D gene. CDR1 and CDR2 from the germline V gene are WNHNN and SYGVQD (reference sequence). This CDR3 contains 12 residues. Trimming removed 8 bases at V and 3 bases at J, with 7 bases between. The CDR3 nucleotides read TGCGCCAGCTTATCAGACACCGGGGAGCTGTTTGTT. It specifies CASLSDTGELFV.

The sample holds many counts of this clonotype. This rearrangement joins TRBV6-5 to TRBJ2-2, with D unclear. The germline V gene has CDR1 MNHEY and CDR2 SVGAGI. V lost 0 bases and J 6 bases, leaving 5 bases between the germline ends. This CDR3 spans 13 amino acids. The CDR3 nucleotides read TGTGCCAGCAGTTACTCAGGGTCCGGGGAGCTGTTTTTT. It codes for CASSYSGSGELFF.

In this sample, this clonotype turned up many times. V gene TRBV27 combines with J gene TRBJ2-7, with D maybe TRBD1 (6 bases). This CDR3 spans 14 amino acids. CDR1 is MNHEY and CDR2 is SMNVEV in the germline V gene (reference sequence). V gave up 4 bases and J gave up 0 bases, with 10 bases separating them. For the CDR3, the DNA is TGTGCCAGCAGTTCTGACAGGAGCTCCTACGAGCAGTACTTC. Protein product: CASSSDRSSYEQYF.

The rearrangement joins TRBV19 to TRBJ1-2; D unresolved. The V and J ends lost 6 bases and 8 bases respectively, with 19 bases between them. The CDR3 is 14 amino acids. Germline lookup yields CDR1 LNHDA and CDR2 SQIVND (reference sequence). CDR3: CASRPQFSDWGYTF. DNA for the CDR3: TGTGCCAGTAGACCTCAGTTCAGCGATTGGGGCTACACCTTC.

This clonotype showed up many times. V usage is TRBV27 and J usage is TRBJ2-7; TRBD1 aligns across 10 bases. In germline, CDR1 is MNHEY, CDR2 SMNVEV (reference sequence). The junction had 6 bases not matched to a gene; V was cut back by 4 bases and J by 3 bases. The CDR3 runs 15 residues. CDR3 coding DNA: TGTGCCAGCAGTTCCTCGACAGGGGGCTACTACGAGCAGTACTTC. Its protein product is CASSSSTGGYYEQYF.

This clonotype was seen ten or more times. The chain has TRBV7-3 and TRBJ2-1; D is possibly TRBD2 (6 bases). The CDR3 extends over 14 amino acids. The V gene lost 2 bases and the J gene lost 6 bases, with 11 bases spanning the gap. Germline lookup yields CDR1 SGHTA and CDR2 FQGTGA. The CDR3 region is CASSLGGTGNEQFF. The CDR3 nucleotides are TGTGCCAGCAGCTTAGGTGGGACTGGCAATGAGCAGTTCTTC.

DNA for the CDR3: TGCGCCAGCAGCTTGAGCGGGAGGAACTACGAGCAGTACTTC. It translates to CASSLSGRNYEQYF. The chain combines TRBV4-1 with TRBJ2-5, with 9 bases fitting TRBD2. The better agreement between TRBJ2-7 and the DNA end casts doubt on the J call. CDR3 length equals 14 residues. The V gene's germline CDR1 is MGHRA and CDR2 YSYEKL.

This clonotype was detected many times. The CDR3 region is CASSHSDTMNTEAFF. In nucleotides, the CDR3 is TGTGCCAGCAGCCATTCGGACACCATGAACACTGAAGCTTTCTTT. The chain uses TRBV7-9 and TRBJ1-1; D might be TRBD1 (5 bases). This CDR3 region has 15 residues. The germline CDR1 and CDR2 sequences are SEHNR and FQNEAQ (reference sequence). Trimming removed 5 bases at V and 0 bases at J, with 13 bases between.

In its sample, this clonotype was seen a few times. The V and J genes are TRBV13 and TRBJ1-2; 10 nucleotides align to TRBD1. CDR1 and CDR2 (germline): PRHDT, FYEKMQ (reference sequence). The CDR3 is made up of 15 amino acids. The ends lost 3 bases at V and 2 bases at J; junction bases unmatched: 3. The CDR3 here is CASSLGGQGNYGYTF. The CDR3 nucleotides read TGTGCCAGCAGCTTGGGGGGACAGGGGAACTATGGCTACACCTTC.

This clonotype was found a few times. This chain links TRBV5-1 with TRBJ2-5, with a possible D match to TRBD2 (5 bases). Germline assignment: CDR1 SGHRS and CDR2 YFSETQ. The CDR3 runs to 14 residues. V was clipped by 4 bases and J by 5 bases, with 15 bases between them. The CDR3 loop reads CASSLGVGGETQYF. In DNA, the CDR3 is TGCGCCAGCAGCCTGGGAGTTGGCGGGGAGACCCAGTACTTC.

The chain links TRBV7-3 to TRBJ2-7; no firm D call. Germline CDR1 and CDR2: SGHTA and FQGTGA. The CDR3 sequence is 13 residues long. Trimming left V 2 bases short and J 6 bases short, with 11 bases between. The CDR3 DNA reads TGTGCCAGCAGCTTAGGTGTGGCTAGCGAGCAGTACTTC. Translation gives CASSLGVASEQYF.

This clonotype appeared many times. The chain links TRBV20-1 to TRBJ2-7; D call uncertain. This CDR3 contains 15 residues. Trimming cost V 0 bases and J 0 bases, with 12 bases left between them. Germline values: CDR1 DFQATT, CDR2 SNEGSKA (reference sequence). CDR3 amino acids: CSARDSQALSYEQYF. Here the CDR3 DNA reads TGCAGTGCTAGAGATAGCCAGGCCCTCTCCTACGAGCAGTACTTC.

Ten or more counts support this clonotype. The rearrangement joins TRBV7-9 to TRBJ2-1; 9 bases match TRBD2. Germline V gene lookup returns CDR1 SEHNR and CDR2 FQNEAQ (reference sequence). The CDR3 contains 16 residues. V was clipped by 5 bases and J by 3 bases; unmatched bases: 8. The DNA for the CDR3 is TGTGCCAGCAGCCGTAGCGGGAGTGGTTTCTACAATGAGCAGTTCTTC. Amino acids: CASSRSGSGFYNEQFF.

The chain has TRBV5-1 and TRBJ2-1, with TRBD2 matching 9 bases. Germline values: CDR1 SGHRS, CDR2 YFSETQ. The V segment lost 3 bases and the J segment 3 bases; nucleotides outside the gene matches: 4. The CDR3 contains 15 residues. The CDR3 here is CASSSGLAIYNEQFF. The CDR3 DNA reads as TGCGCCAGCAGCTCCGGACTAGCGATCTACAATGAGCAGTTCTTC.

In its sample, this clonotype was seen a few times. The chain carries TRBV18 and TRBJ1-1; 9 nucleotides match TRBD1. Losses at the gene ends were 2 bases for V and 6 bases for J; bases not matched to a gene: 10. This CDR3 comprises 16 residues. Per the germline V gene, CDR1 is KGHSH and CDR2 is LQKENI. The CDR3, as DNA: TGTGCCAGCTCACCATCTAGGGGACAGGGAAGGTCTGAAGCTTTCTTT. Translation: CASSPSRGQGRSEAFF.

The chain uses TRBV7-9 and TRBJ2-4; D perhaps matches TRBD1 (5 bases). Trimming stripped 1 base from V and 3 bases from J, with 13 bases between. CDR3 size: 16 residues. The germline V gene has CDR1 SEHNR and CDR2 FQNEAQ (reference sequence). As DNA, the CDR3 is TGTGCCAGCAGCTTAGGGCAGGGATTAGTCAAAAACATTCAGTACTTC. This codes for CASSLGQGLVKNIQYF. Full variable domain (rest looked up from reference TRBV7-9 and TRBJ2-4): DTGVSQNPRHKITKRGQNVTFRCDPISEHNRLYWYRQTLGQGPEFLTYFQNEAQLEKSRLLSDRFSAERPKGSFSTLEIQRTEQGDSAMYLCASSLGQGLVKNIQYFGAGTRLSVL.

V and J are TRBV28 and TRBJ1-1; possible D gene TRBD1, 5 bases. Germline lookup yields CDR1 MDHEN and CDR2 SYDVKM. The CDR3 is 15 residues long. Trimming left V 5 bases short and J 2 bases short, with 15 bases between. The CDR3 protein is CASSVRGEINTEAFF. Here the CDR3 DNA reads TGTGCCAGCAGTGTAAGGGGAGAAATTAACACTGAAGCTTTCTTT.

This clonotype appeared a few times. The chain uses TRBV29-1 and TRBJ2-3; TRBD2 aligns across 7 bases. Germline values: CDR1 SQVTM, CDR2 ANQGSEA. The J segment lost 3 bases and the V segment lost 4 bases, leaving 4 bases of the junction unmatched. The CDR3 has 13 residues. DNA of the CDR3: TGCAGCGTTGGGGGACTAATTACAGATACGCAGTATTTT. This gives the protein CSVGGLITDTQYF.

The chain links TRBV2 to TRBJ2-2, with D hard to call. The CDR3 runs 14 residues. The V gene's germline CDR1 is SNHLY and CDR2 FYNNEI. V was pared by 0 bases and J by 8 bases, with 10 bases between. The CDR3 region has the DNA TGTGCCAGCAGTGAAGCGGCAGCGTCTGGGGAGCTGTTTTTT. Its protein is CASSEAAASGELFF.

The chain links TRBV12-3 or TRBV12-4 to TRBJ1-1; TRBD1 matches at 9 bases. The V segment lost 7 bases and the J segment 2 bases; nucleotides outside the gene matches: 8. This CDR3 is 15 amino acids long. The CDR3 region has the DNA TGTGCCAGCACCGGACAGGGGTTAGGCAACACTGAAGCTTTCTTT. Its protein product is CASTGQGLGNTEAFF.

This clonotype was counted only a few times. The genes are TRBV7-3 and TRBJ2-5, with TRBD1 as a possible D gene (7 bases). CDR1 is SGHTA, CDR2 FQGTGA, per germline. V lost 1 base, J lost 4 bases, and 19 bases lay in between. The CDR3 is made up of 17 amino acids. The chain's CDR3 is CASSLRGETGLRETQYF. In DNA, the CDR3 is TGTGCCAGCAGCTTAAGGGGGGAGACAGGGTTAAGAGAGACCCAGTACTTC.

There are a few counts of this clonotype. This chain links TRBV5-5 with TRBJ1-4, with D unclear. Trimming took 0 bases from V and 7 from J, leaving 10 bases between them. The CDR3 consists of 14 residues. Germline CDR1 reads SGHKS; CDR2 reads YYEKEE (reference sequence). The chain's CDR3 is CASSLAGVVEKLFF. The CDR3 DNA reads as TGTGCCAGCAGCTTGGCCGGGGTGGTTGAAAAACTGTTTTTT.

The chain carries TRBV2 and TRBJ1-5, with D possibly TRBD1 on 5 matching bases. The length of the CDR3 is 14 residues. Germline V CDR1 and CDR2: SNHLY, FYNNEI. Trimming took 4 bases from V and 2 from J, leaving 9 bases between them. The CDR3 region is CASSVETGNQPQHF. The CDR3 DNA is TGTGCCAGCAGTGTGGAGACAGGCAATCAGCCCCAGCATTTT.

This clonotype was picked up a small number of times. This chain connects TRBV9 to TRBJ1-1, with D maybe TRBD1 (5 bases). The CDR3 loop spans 15 amino acids. Looked up from germline, CDR1 is SGDLS and CDR2 is YYNGEE. Trimming cost V 0 bases and J 6 bases, with 15 bases left between them. The CDR3: CASSVGGQLGAEAFF. CDR3 coding DNA: TGTGCCAGCAGCGTAGGTGGACAACTAGGGGCTGAAGCTTTCTTT.

This rearrangement joins TRBV6-1 to TRBJ2-7; 10 bases match TRBD1. Germline loops: CDR1 MNHNS, CDR2 SASEGT. V lost 7 bases, J lost 4 bases, and 7 bases stayed unmatched. The CDR3 is 14 amino acids. The CDR3 loop reads CASKGTGEWYEQYF. The CDR3 DNA sequence: TGTGCCAGCAAAGGGACAGGGGAATGGTACGAGCAGTACTTC.

The chain has TRBV20-1 and TRBJ1-2; TRBD1 is a possible D gene (5 bases). V was shortened by 0 bases and J by 3 bases, with 11 bases between the two germline ends. The CDR3 contains 14 residues. The germline V gene encodes CDR1 DFQATT and CDR2 SNEGSKA (reference sequence). This chain's CDR3 is CSARDPDSYYGYTF. CDR3 coding DNA: TGCAGTGCTAGAGATCCTGACAGCTACTATGGCTACACCTTC.

This clonotype was recorded many times. The chain employs TRBV5-6 and TRBJ2-7; 7 positions match TRBD2. V was clipped by 2 bases and J by 3 bases; unmatched bases: 8. Germline CDR1 is SGHDT and CDR2 is YYEEEE. The CDR3 consists of 15 residues. The CDR3 DNA reads as TGTGCCAGCAGCTTTTCGTCTAGCGGTGGCTACGAGCAGTACTTC. This encodes CASSFSSSGGYEQYF.

CDR3 coding DNA: TGTGCCGGCAGGACAGGGGGCGTCTATGGCTACACCTTC. The encoded protein is CAGRTGGVYGYTF. The chain carries TRBV30 and TRBJ1-2; 11 bases are a match to TRBD1. Per germline, CDR1 GTSNPN and CDR2 SVGIG (reference sequence). The CDR3 is 13 amino acids. V dropped 8 bases and J dropped 4; count of bases not matched to a gene: 6.

The rearrangement uses TRBV7-6 and TRBJ2-7; the D gene could be TRBD1 or TRBD2 (5 bases each). V gave up 5 bases and J gave up 3 bases, with 14 bases separating them. The CDR3 has 14 amino acids. Germline values: CDR1 SGHVS, CDR2 FNYEAQ. The CDR3: CASSTGTVGYEQYF. The CDR3 nucleotides read TGTGCCAGCAGCACCGGGACGGTGGGCTACGAGCAGTACTTC.

This clonotype was counted between two and nine times. This may be a read error, as it is one base from a much larger clone. The chain links TRBV7-8 to TRBJ2-7; 10 bases fit TRBD1. CDR3 length: 17 amino acids. The trim removed 3 bases at V and 6 bases at J, leaving 14 bases unmatched. Germline values: CDR1 SGHVS, CDR2 FQNEAQ. CDR3: CASSFGTGAIMGCEQYF. For the CDR3, the DNA is TGTGCCAGCAGCTTTGGGACAGGGGCCATAATGGGCTGCGAGCAGTACTTC. Using reference TRBV7-8 and TRBJ2-7 for the parts outside the CDR3, the full variable domain is GAGVSQSPRYKVAKRGQDVALRCDPISGHVSLFWYQQALGQGPEFLTYFQNEAQLDKSGLPSDRFFAERPEGSVSTLKIQRTQQEDSAVYLCASSFGTGAIMGCEQYFGPGTRLTVT.

The rearrangement uses TRBV29-1 and TRBJ2-4; 7 positions match TRBD2. The CDR3 sequence is 12 residues long. Germline V gene data show CDR1 as SQVTM and CDR2 as ANQGSEA. After removal of 7 bases from V and 4 bases from J, the junction contained 4 bases not matched to a gene. The CDR3 reads CSGLAEKNIQYF. CDR3 in DNA: TGCAGCGGGCTAGCGGAGAAAAACATTCAGTACTTC.

This clonotype was counted between two and nine times. The rearrangement links TRBV7-2 to TRBJ1-5, with unresolved D. CDR1 and CDR2 (germline): SGHTA, FQGNSA. V lost 2 bases, J lost 9 bases, and 8 bases lay in between. This CDR3 spans 12 amino acids. CDR3 sequence: CASSLSRGPQHF. The CDR3, as DNA: TGTGCCAGCAGCTTAAGTCGGGGGCCCCAGCATTTT.